This paragraph covers one T cell receptor beta chain sequence. Its specific antigen is unknown. No per-base quality is available; no much larger clone lies one base away. Trimming takes 1 base off V and 2 bases off J; junction bases not matched to a gene: 3. From the germline V gene, CDR1 is SNHLY and CDR2 is FYNNEI. Including the terminal cysteine and phenylalanine, the CDR3 comprises 16 residues. The CDR3 DNA has 48 bases and is translated from base 1. Genomic DNA was extracted from sorted cells for sequencing of the TCRbeta CDR3 region. TCRbeta CDR3 regions were sequenced using the immunoSEQ Assay. TCRdb took this table from immuneACCESS and kept in-frame rearrangements with V and J called. Such tables lack part of the clones; where checked against another copy, unresolved V genes explain under half of the gap, and the rest is unexplained. The sample includes over 85,000 clones, with about 79% observed a single time. The top ten clones comprise over 1.1% of the sample.

The sample is drawn from a study of OX40 agonist ivuxolimab in advanced cancers. With regard to the full study: Ivuxolimab was an agonistic, fully human IgG2 monoclonal antibody directed against OX40 (CD134), a costimulatory receptor. The dose-escalation cohort was 82.7% male with a mean age of around 62 years, ranging from roughly 20 to 80. Patients were allowed to have had prior anti-PD-1, anti-PD-L1 or anti-CTLA-4 therapy, and 40% of the dose-escalation patients had been treated with checkpoint inhibitors. The paper describes the monotherapy dose-escalation part (N = 52 patients) of the phase I trial of ivuxolimab. Intravenous ivuxolimab was administered to patients every 2 weeks at six dose levels: 0.01, 0.1, 0.3, 1.5, 3 and 10 mg/kg. The purpose of peripheral TCRbeta sequencing was to test whether ivuxolimab changed TCR sequence diversity and led to clonal T-cell expansion. Of the approximately 50 dose-escalation patients, hepatocellular carcinoma was present in about 20, melanoma in some 15, renal cell carcinoma in 9 and head and neck cancer in 9. Three dose-escalation patients achieved partial responses, one with hepatocellular carcinoma and two with cutaneous melanoma.

The trial excluded patients who had a history of autoimmune disease or who were on systemic immunosuppression. In every dose cohort, peripheral blood was drawn for TCR sequencing at baseline, cycle 4 day 1, and cycle 7 day 1. The samples were taken from a phase I, first-in-human, multicenter, open-label dose-escalation trial of ivuxolimab. Adults with locally advanced or metastatic melanoma, renal cell, hepatocellular, or head and neck squamous cell carcinoma were enrolled in the trial. Before TCR sequencing, CD4+ T cells and CD8+ T cells from peripheral blood were sorted into separate populations. General study outcomes and caveats: Clonal expansion of both CD4+ and CD8+ blood T cells was observed from baseline to week 6 at doses 0.1 to 3.0 mg/kg. Partial responders in the 0.1-3.0 mg/kg groups had among the lowest normalized peripheral clonal expansion, especially among CD8+ T cells. After ivuxolimab, more expanded clones were found on average in CD8+ T cells than in CD4+ T cells. Low levels of normalized T-cell clonal expansion were also shown by some nonresponding patients. The antigen specificity of the peripheral T cells that underwent clonal expansion was not determined.

The chain is assembled from TRBV2 and TRBJ2-1; 9 bases in the junction line up with TRBD2. The specimen comprised CD4+ or CD8+ T cells sorted from blood, sampled in a trial of the OX40 agonist ivuxolimab. The origin of this receptor is an adult with an advanced solid tumor such as melanoma, head and neck, liver or kidney cancer. DNA sequence: TGTGCCAGCAGTGAAGATGGCGGGGGGGCCTACAATGAGCAGTTCTTC. This yields the protein CASSEDGGGAYNEQFF. Extended through the reference TRBV2 and TRBJ2-1 proteins, this CDR3 yields the full variable domain: EPEVTQTPSHQVTQMGQEVILRCVPISNHLYFYWYRQILGQKVEFLVSFYNNEISEKSEIFDDQFSVERPDGSNFTLKIRSTKLEDSAMYFCASSEDGGGAYNEQFFGPGTRLTVL.